The rows below give T cell receptor beta chains drawn from one sample of a study of CD8 T cells in Susac syndrome. TCRdb independently ran MiXCR on the immunoSEQ multiplex PCR reads; one entry per CDR3 protein. Of around 150,000 distinct CDR3 sequences in the sample, just under 95% were seen once. The sequenced material came from CD8+ T cells from PBMCs. Every receptor here comes from a human donor with Susac syndrome. Each CDR3 is given with its conserved first and last residue. A D gene is named only where the DNA matches it firmly. Clone size is shown for a subset of rows, as once, few, many or a class of expanded clone.

j_gene: TRBJ2-6
abundance: NA
d_gene: TRBD2
v_gene: TRBV27
CDR3nt: TGTGCCAGCAGTCACGGGGGGGCGGGAGTTCAGTCTGGGGCCAACGTCCTGACTTTC
CDR3aa: CASSHGGAGVQSGANVLTF

j_gene: TRBJ2-7
abundance: NA
d_gene: TRBD1
v_gene: TRBV5-1
CDR3nt: TGCGCCAGCAGCTTGGGCCAGGGGGCGGTCTACGAGCAGTACTTC
CDR3aa: CASSLGQGAVYEQYF

j_gene: TRBJ2-5
abundance: NA
d_gene: TRBD2
v_gene: TRBV28
CDR3nt: TGTGCCAGCAGTTTGAGGCGGGAGGGGTACCAAGAGACCCAGTACTTC
CDR3aa: CASSLRREGYQETQYF

j_gene: TRBJ1-4
abundance: NA
d_gene: NA
v_gene: TRBV20-1
CDR3nt: TGCAGTGCTAGAGATTTGATAAGCAACAATGAAAAACTGTTTTTT
CDR3aa: CSARDLISNNEKLFF

j_gene: TRBJ2-2
abundance: few
d_gene: NA
v_gene: TRBV9
CDR3nt: TGTGCCAGCAGCGTAGCTGGGACCGGGGAGCTGTTTTTT
CDR3aa: CASSVAGTGELFF

j_gene: TRBJ2-7
abundance: NA
d_gene: NA
v_gene: TRBV4-1
CDR3nt: TGCGCCAGCAGCCAAGATGTAAGTTCACCGCCCTACGAGCAGTACTTC
CDR3aa: CASSQDVSSPPYEQYF

j_gene: TRBJ1-5
abundance: once
d_gene: NA
v_gene: TRBV5-4
CDR3nt: TGTGCCGGCAGAGGAAACAATCAGCCCCAGCATTTT
CDR3aa: CAGRGNNQPQHF

j_gene: TRBJ2-1
abundance: once
d_gene: TRBD1
v_gene: TRBV9
CDR3nt: TGTGCCAGCAGCAGACGGGGACAGGGGGCAGTCGGCTACAATGAGCAGTTCTTC
CDR3aa: CASSRRGQGAVGYNEQFF

j_gene: TRBJ2-1
abundance: NA
d_gene: TRBD2
v_gene: TRBV30
CDR3nt: TGTGCCTGGAGTGCGGGAGCGGGATCCTACAATGAGCAGTTCTTC
CDR3aa: CAWSAGAGSYNEQFF

j_gene: TRBJ2-7
abundance: NA
d_gene: NA
v_gene: TRBV12-3/TRBV12-4
CDR3nt: TGTGCCAGCACGGGGCGCTACGAGCAGTACTTC
CDR3aa: CASTGRYEQYF

j_gene: TRBJ2-1
abundance: NA
d_gene: NA
v_gene: TRBV11-2
CDR3nt: TGTGCCAGCAGCTTACTAGAGACGGACAATGAGCAGTTCTTC
CDR3aa: CASSLLETDNEQFF

j_gene: TRBJ2-3
abundance: NA
d_gene: NA
v_gene: TRBV11-2
CDR3nt: TGTGCCAGCAGCTCACCTTCCGGGGCCACAGATACGCAGTATTTT
CDR3aa: CASSSPSGATDTQYF

j_gene: TRBJ2-1
abundance: NA
d_gene: TRBD2
v_gene: TRBV4-1
CDR3nt: TGCGCCAGCAGCCAATGGGGAGCGGGGAATGAGCAGTTCTTC
CDR3aa: CASSQWGAGNEQFF

j_gene: TRBJ2-2
abundance: NA
d_gene: TRBD2
v_gene: TRBV7-8
CDR3nt: TGTGCCAGCAGCCGCACCGTGACTAGCGGGAGTGTCGGGGAGCTGTTTTTT
CDR3aa: CASSRTVTSGSVGELFF

j_gene: TRBJ2-7
abundance: NA
d_gene: NA
v_gene: TRBV12-3/TRBV12-4
CDR3nt: TGTGCCAGCAGTTTAGAGTTGACCTACGAGCAGTACTTC
CDR3aa: CASSLELTYEQYF

j_gene: TRBJ1-3
abundance: NA
d_gene: NA
v_gene: TRBV3-1
CDR3nt: TGTGCCAGCAGCCAAGCTTTCTTCTCTGGAAACACCATATATTTT
CDR3aa: CASSQAFFSGNTIYF

j_gene: TRBJ2-1
abundance: few
d_gene: NA
v_gene: TRBV4-1
CDR3nt: TGCGCCAGCAGCCAAGATCCCGGGATTGAGCAGTTCTTC
CDR3aa: CASSQDPGIEQFF

j_gene: TRBJ1-2
abundance: NA
d_gene: NA
v_gene: TRBV4-1
CDR3nt: TGCGCCAGCAGCCAAGATCAGGCCCAGAACTATGGCTACACCTTC
CDR3aa: CASSQDQAQNYGYTF

j_gene: TRBJ2-7
abundance: NA
d_gene: TRBD2
v_gene: TRBV4-1
CDR3nt: TGCGCCAGCAGCCAAGTCGCGGGAGAGGGTTACGAGCAGTACTTC
CDR3aa: CASSQVAGEGYEQYF

j_gene: TRBJ2-3
abundance: NA
d_gene: TRBD1
v_gene: TRBV27
CDR3nt: TGTGCCAGCAGTCCTGAACAGGGGGCGCAGACAGATACGCAGTATTTT
CDR3aa: CASSPEQGAQTDTQYF

j_gene: TRBJ1-5
abundance: once
d_gene: NA
v_gene: TRBV12-3/TRBV12-4
CDR3nt: TGTGCCAGCAGTTCCCGAACGACAGAAGGCAATCAGCCCCAGCATTTT
CDR3aa: CASSSRTTEGNQPQHF

j_gene: TRBJ1-1
abundance: NA
d_gene: TRBD1
v_gene: TRBV19
CDR3nt: TGTGCCAGTAGTATTTCGGGACAGGGGAATGTCGCTTTCTTT
CDR3aa: CASSISGQGNVAFF

j_gene: TRBJ1-2
abundance: once
d_gene: TRBD1
v_gene: TRBV12-3/TRBV12-4
CDR3nt: TGTGCCAGCAGCGGTCGACAGGGTGAGGGGAACACCTTC
CDR3aa: CASSGRQGEGNTF

j_gene: TRBJ2-3
abundance: NA
d_gene: TRBD1
v_gene: TRBV9
CDR3nt: TGTGCCAGCAGCGTCTATGGAACAGGGGGCGCAGATACGCAGTATTTT
CDR3aa: CASSVYGTGGADTQYF

j_gene: TRBJ2-7
abundance: NA
d_gene: NA
v_gene: TRBV12-3/TRBV12-4
CDR3nt: TGTGCCAGCAGTTTATTCACGTACGAGCAGTACTTC
CDR3aa: CASSLFTYEQYF

j_gene: TRBJ1-1
abundance: NA
d_gene: NA
v_gene: TRBV7-9
CDR3nt: TGTGCCAGCAGCCCCCGGGGGGACACTGAAGCTTTCTTT
CDR3aa: CASSPRGDTEAFF

j_gene: TRBJ2-1
abundance: once
d_gene: NA
v_gene: TRBV5-1
CDR3nt: TGCGCCAGCAGCTTGCTATCGGGAGTTGGTAATGAGCAGTTCTTC
CDR3aa: CASSLLSGVGNEQFF

j_gene: TRBJ2-1
abundance: NA
d_gene: TRBD2
v_gene: TRBV11-2
CDR3nt: TGTGCCAGCAGCCACACCCTAGCGGATACCTACAATGAGCAGTTCTTC
CDR3aa: CASSHTLADTYNEQFF

j_gene: TRBJ2-1
abundance: NA
d_gene: NA
v_gene: TRBV14
CDR3nt: TGTGCCAGCAGCCACAAACAGGGATTGGCCTACAATGAGCAGTTCTTC
CDR3aa: CASSHKQGLAYNEQFF

j_gene: TRBJ2-3
abundance: NA
d_gene: NA
v_gene: TRBV20-1
CDR3nt: TGCAGTGCCAGACTAGTTGAAACGCAGTATTTT
CDR3aa: CSARLVETQYF

j_gene: TRBJ2-7
abundance: NA
d_gene: NA
v_gene: TRBV15
CDR3nt: TGTGCCACCAGCGTAGGCGCCTACGAGCAGTACTTC
CDR3aa: CATSVGAYEQYF

j_gene: TRBJ2-5
abundance: NA
d_gene: NA
v_gene: TRBV6-6
CDR3nt: TGTGCCTACCCGGGGGCAGGGTTCGGAGAGACCCAGTACTTC
CDR3aa: CAYPGAGFGETQYF

j_gene: TRBJ2-1
abundance: NA
d_gene: TRBD2
v_gene: TRBV6-4
CDR3nt: TGTGCCAGCAGTGACGTGCCTAGCGGGAGACAGTTCTTC
CDR3aa: CASSDVPSGRQFF

j_gene: TRBJ1-4
abundance: NA
d_gene: NA
v_gene: TRBV7-7
CDR3nt: TGTGCTAGCATACCTAGGGGGGAAACTAATGAAAAACTGTTTTTT
CDR3aa: CASIPRGETNEKLFF

j_gene: TRBJ2-2
abundance: NA
d_gene: TRBD2
v_gene: TRBV9
CDR3nt: TGTGCCAGCAGCGGGACTAGCGGGGGGAACACCGGGGAGCTGTTTTTT
CDR3aa: CASSGTSGGNTGELFF

j_gene: TRBJ2-7
abundance: NA
d_gene: NA
v_gene: TRBV9
CDR3nt: TGTGCCAGCAGCTCTCCCTTGGGGGGCGAGCAGTACTTC
CDR3aa: CASSSPLGGEQYF

j_gene: TRBJ2-1
abundance: NA
d_gene: TRBD2
v_gene: TRBV4-1
CDR3nt: TGCGCCAGCAGCCAACCTTCGGGACTAGCGGGAGGTTGGGATGAGCAGTTCTTC
CDR3aa: CASSQPSGLAGGWDEQFF

j_gene: TRBJ2-7
abundance: NA
d_gene: NA
v_gene: TRBV6-5
CDR3nt: TGTGCCAGCAGTTACGGGGACCTCAGACCTTACGAGCAGTACTTC
CDR3aa: CASSYGDLRPYEQYF

j_gene: TRBJ2-7
abundance: once
d_gene: TRBD1
v_gene: TRBV3-1
CDR3nt: TGTGCCAGCAGCCTTGGGACAGGGAACCTCGAGCAGTACTTC
CDR3aa: CASSLGTGNLEQYF

j_gene: TRBJ2-1
abundance: NA
d_gene: TRBD2
v_gene: TRBV9
CDR3nt: TGTGCCAGCAGCCCCCTCCTAGCGGGGGAGCCCCCCTACAATGAGCAGTTCTTC
CDR3aa: CASSPLLAGEPPYNEQFF

j_gene: TRBJ1-5
abundance: NA
d_gene: NA
v_gene: TRBV27
CDR3nt: TGTGCCAGCAGTTTCGCTAGCAATCAGCCCCAGCATTTT
CDR3aa: CASSFASNQPQHF